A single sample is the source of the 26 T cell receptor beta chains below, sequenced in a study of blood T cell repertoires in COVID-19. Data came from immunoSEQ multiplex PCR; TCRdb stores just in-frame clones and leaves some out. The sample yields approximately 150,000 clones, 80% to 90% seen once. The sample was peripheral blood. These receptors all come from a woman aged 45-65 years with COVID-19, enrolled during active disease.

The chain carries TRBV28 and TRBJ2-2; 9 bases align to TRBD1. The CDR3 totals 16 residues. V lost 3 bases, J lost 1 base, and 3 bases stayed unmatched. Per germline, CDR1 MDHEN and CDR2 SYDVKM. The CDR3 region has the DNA TGTGCCAGCAGTTTCTGGGGACAGGGGAACACCGGGGAGCTGTTTTTT. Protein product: CASSFWGQGNTGELFF.

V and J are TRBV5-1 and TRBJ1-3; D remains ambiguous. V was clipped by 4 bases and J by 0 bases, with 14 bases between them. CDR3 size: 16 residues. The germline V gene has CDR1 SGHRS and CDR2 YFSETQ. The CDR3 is CASSPGGSFSGNTIYF. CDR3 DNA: TGCGCCAGCAGCCCGGGAGGCAGCTTCTCTGGAAACACCATATATTTT.

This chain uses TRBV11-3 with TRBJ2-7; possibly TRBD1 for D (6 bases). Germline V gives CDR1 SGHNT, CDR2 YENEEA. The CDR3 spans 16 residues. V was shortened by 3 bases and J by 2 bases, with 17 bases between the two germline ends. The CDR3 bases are TGTGCCAGCAGCTTGGTAGCCGGACAGACCCCCTACGAGCAGTACTTC. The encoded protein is CASSLVAGQTPYEQYF.

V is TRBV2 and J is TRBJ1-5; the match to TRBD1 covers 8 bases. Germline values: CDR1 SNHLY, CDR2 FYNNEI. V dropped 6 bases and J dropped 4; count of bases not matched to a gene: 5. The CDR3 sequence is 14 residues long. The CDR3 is CASRGQGANQPQHF. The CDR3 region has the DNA TGTGCCAGCAGAGGGCAGGGGGCTAATCAGCCCCAGCATTTT.

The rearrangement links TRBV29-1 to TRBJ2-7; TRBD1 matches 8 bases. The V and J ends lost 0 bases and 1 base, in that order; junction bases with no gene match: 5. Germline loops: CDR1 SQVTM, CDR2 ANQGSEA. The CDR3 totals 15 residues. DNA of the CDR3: TGCAGCGTTGAAGACCGGACAGGGAATTCCTACGAGCAGTACTTC. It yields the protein CSVEDRTGNSYEQYF.

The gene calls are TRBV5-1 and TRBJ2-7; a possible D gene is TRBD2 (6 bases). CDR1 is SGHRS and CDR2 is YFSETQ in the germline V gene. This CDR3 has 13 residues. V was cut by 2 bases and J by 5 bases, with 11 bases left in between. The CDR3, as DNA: TGCGCCAGCAGCTTCGCGGGGTCCGACGAGCAGTACTTC. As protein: CASSFAGSDEQYF. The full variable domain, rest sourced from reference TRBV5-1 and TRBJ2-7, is KAGVTQTPRYLIKTRGQQVTLSCSPISGHRSVSWYQQTPGQGLQFLFEYFSETQRNKGNFPGRFSGRQFSNSRSEMNVSTLELGDSALYLCASSFAGSDEQYFGPGTRLTVT.

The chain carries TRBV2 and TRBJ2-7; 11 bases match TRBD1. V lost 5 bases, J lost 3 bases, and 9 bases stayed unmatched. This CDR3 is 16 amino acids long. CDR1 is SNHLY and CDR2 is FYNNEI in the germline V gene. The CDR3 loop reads CASSPLWTGGHYEQYF. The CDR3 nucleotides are TGTGCCAGCAGTCCTCTTTGGACAGGGGGCCACTACGAGCAGTACTTC.

The CDR3 loop is CASSIRAGTANTF. For the CDR3, the DNA is TGTGCCAGCAGTATCCGGGCCGGGACAGCCAACACCTTC. The chain carries TRBV12-3 or TRBV12-4 and TRBJ1-2; 7 bases are a match to TRBD1. This CDR3 is 13 amino acids long. Germline trimming cut 5 bases from V and 12 bases from J; bases unmatched to any gene: 12.

The CDR3 DNA follows: TGTGCCTGGGCGAGACAGTACGAGCAGTACTTC. It specifies CAWARQYEQYF. The J gene is TRBJ2-7, the V gene TRBV30; tentative D call: TRBD1 (5 bases). The CDR3 length is 11 residues. Trimming shortened V by 5 bases and J by 4 bases, and 9 bases separated the two germline ends. The V gene's germline CDR1 is GTSNPN and CDR2 SVGIG (reference sequence).

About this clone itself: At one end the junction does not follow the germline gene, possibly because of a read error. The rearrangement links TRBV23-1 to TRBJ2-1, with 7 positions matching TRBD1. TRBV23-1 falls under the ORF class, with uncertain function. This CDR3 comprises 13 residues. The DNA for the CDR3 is TGCGCCGGCAGACGGACAGGTGGTCATGAGCAGTTCTTC. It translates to CAGRRTGGHEQFF.

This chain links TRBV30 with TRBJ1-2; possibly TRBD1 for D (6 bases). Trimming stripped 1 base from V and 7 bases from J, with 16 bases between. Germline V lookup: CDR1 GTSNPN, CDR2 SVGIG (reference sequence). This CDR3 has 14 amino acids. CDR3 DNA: TGTGCCTGGAGTGCCCTCACAGGGCCACGTGGCTACACCTTC. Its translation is CAWSALTGPRGYTF.

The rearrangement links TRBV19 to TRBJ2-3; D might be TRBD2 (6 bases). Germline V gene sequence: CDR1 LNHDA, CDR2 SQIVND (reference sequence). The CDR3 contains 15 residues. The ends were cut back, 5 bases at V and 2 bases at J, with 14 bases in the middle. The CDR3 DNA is TGTGCCAGTAGTGTTATGGGGGGACCCACAGATACGCAGTATTTT. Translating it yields CASSVMGGPTDTQYF.

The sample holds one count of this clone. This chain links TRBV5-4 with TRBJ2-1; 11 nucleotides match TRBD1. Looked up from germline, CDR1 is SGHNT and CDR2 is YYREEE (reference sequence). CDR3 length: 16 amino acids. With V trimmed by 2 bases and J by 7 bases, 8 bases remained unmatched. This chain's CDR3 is CASSLGGQGVANEQFF. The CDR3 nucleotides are TGTGCCAGCAGCTTAGGGGGACAGGGGGTGGCGAATGAGCAGTTCTTC.

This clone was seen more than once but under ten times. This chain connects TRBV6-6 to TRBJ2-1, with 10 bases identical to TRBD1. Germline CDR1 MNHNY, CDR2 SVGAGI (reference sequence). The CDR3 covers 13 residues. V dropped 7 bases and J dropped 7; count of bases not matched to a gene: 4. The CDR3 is CASKGQGWNEQFF. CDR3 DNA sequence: TGTGCCAGCAAGGGACAGGGGTGGAATGAGCAGTTCTTC.

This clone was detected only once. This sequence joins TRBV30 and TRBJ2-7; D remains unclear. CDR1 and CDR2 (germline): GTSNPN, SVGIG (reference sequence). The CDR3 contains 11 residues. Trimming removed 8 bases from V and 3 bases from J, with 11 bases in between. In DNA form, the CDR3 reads TGTGCCGGGGATAGAGGCTACGAGCAGTACTTC. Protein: CAGDRGYEQYF.

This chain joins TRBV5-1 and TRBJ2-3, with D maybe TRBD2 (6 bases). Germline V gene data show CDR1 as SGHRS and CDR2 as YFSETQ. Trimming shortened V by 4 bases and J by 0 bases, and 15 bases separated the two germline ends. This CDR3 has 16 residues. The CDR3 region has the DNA TGCGCCAGCAGCCTCGGGACTCAAACTAGCACAGATACGCAGTATTTT. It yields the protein CASSLGTQTSTDTQYF. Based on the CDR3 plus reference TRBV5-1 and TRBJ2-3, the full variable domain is KAGVTQTPRYLIKTRGQQVTLSCSPISGHRSVSWYQQTPGQGLQFLFEYFSETQRNKGNFPGRFSGRQFSNSRSEMNVSTLELGDSALYLCASSLGTQTSTDTQYFGPGTRLTVL.

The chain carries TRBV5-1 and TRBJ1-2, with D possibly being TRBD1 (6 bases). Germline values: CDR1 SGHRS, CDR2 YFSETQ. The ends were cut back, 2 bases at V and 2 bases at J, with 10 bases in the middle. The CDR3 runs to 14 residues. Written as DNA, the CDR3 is TGCGCCAGCAGCTTCACAGGGACCAACTATGGCTACACCTTC. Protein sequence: CASSFTGTNYGYTF.

The CDR3 here is CASSYSGGSTDTQYF. For the CDR3, the DNA is TGCGCCAGCAGTTATAGCGGGGGAAGCACAGATACGCAGTATTTT. The chain has TRBV10-2 and TRBJ2-3, with 9 nucleotides matching TRBD2. Germline V lookup: CDR1 WSHSY, CDR2 SAAADI. The CDR3 has 15 residues. Trimming took 5 bases from V and 0 from J; bases not matched to a gene: 3.

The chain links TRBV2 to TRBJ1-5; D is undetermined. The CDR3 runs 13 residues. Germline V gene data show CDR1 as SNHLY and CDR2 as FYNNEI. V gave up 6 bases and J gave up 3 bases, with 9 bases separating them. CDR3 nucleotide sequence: TGTGCCAGCAGCCCAGGCCCCAATCAGCCCCAGCATTTT. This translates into CASSPGPNQPQHF.

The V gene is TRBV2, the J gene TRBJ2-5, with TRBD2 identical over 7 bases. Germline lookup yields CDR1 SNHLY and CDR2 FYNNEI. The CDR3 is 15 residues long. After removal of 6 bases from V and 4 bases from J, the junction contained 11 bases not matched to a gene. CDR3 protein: CASRPYLGGSETQYF. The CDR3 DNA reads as TGTGCCAGCAGACCCTACCTCGGGGGGTCAGAGACCCAGTACTTC.

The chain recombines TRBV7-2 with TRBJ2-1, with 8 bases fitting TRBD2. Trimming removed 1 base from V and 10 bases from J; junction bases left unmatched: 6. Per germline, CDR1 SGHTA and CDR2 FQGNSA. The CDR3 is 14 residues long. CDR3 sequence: CASSLGGGPVEQFF. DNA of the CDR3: TGTGCCAGCAGCTTAGGCGGGGGGCCGGTAGAGCAGTTCTTC.

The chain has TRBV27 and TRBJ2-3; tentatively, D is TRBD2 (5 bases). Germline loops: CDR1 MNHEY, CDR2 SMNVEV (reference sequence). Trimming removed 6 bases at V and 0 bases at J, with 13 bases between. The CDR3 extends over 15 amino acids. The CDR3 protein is CASRDGDASTDTQYF. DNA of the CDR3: TGTGCCAGCAGGGACGGGGATGCTAGCACAGATACGCAGTATTTT.

The CDR3 DNA reads TGTGCCAGCAGCAACACTAGCGGGTTCCACAATGAGCAGTTCTTC. Residues: CASSNTSGFHNEQFF. This chain connects TRBV7-3 to TRBJ2-1; 9 bases align to TRBD2. V lost 5 bases to trimming and J lost 5 bases; unmatched junction nucleotides: 7. The CDR3 has 15 amino acids. CDR1 is SGHTA, CDR2 FQGTGA, per germline.

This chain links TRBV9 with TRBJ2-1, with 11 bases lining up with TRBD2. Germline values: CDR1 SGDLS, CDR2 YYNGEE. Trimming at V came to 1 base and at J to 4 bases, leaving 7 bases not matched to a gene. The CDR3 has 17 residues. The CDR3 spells CASSVLTGTSGYNEQFF. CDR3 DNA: TGTGCCAGCAGCGTATTAACCGGGACTAGCGGATACAATGAGCAGTTCTTC.

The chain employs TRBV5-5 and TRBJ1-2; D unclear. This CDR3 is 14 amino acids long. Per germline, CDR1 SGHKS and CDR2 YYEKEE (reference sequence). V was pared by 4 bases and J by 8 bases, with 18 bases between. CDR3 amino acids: CASSPWRPEYGYTF. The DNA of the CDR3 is TGTGCCAGCAGCCCATGGAGGCCTGAGTACGGCTACACCTTC.

The CDR3 region has the DNA TGTGCCAGCAGCTTAATAGCGGGGGGTGTAGATACGCAGTATTTT. It translates to CASSLIAGGVDTQYF. V gene TRBV7-6 combines with J gene TRBJ2-3, with 10 positions matching TRBD2. Germline V gene lookup returns CDR1 SGHVS and CDR2 FNYEAQ. V shed 2 bases and J 5 bases; nucleotides not matched to a gene: 4. CDR3 size: 15 residues.